Shown below are 11 T cell receptor beta chains from a single sample sequenced in a study of blood T cell repertoires in COVID-19. Sequencing was performed with immunoSEQ multiplex PCR; in TCRdb, only in-frame clones are kept and a portion is missing. The sample includes some 93,000 clones, 65% to 90% of them seen just once. The sample comprised peripheral blood. The receptors shown here come from a man in his 60s with acute or convalescent COVID-19.

The V gene is TRBV27, the J gene TRBJ2-7, with a tentative D call TRBD1 (6 bases). Trimming shortened V by 3 bases and J by 3 bases, and 12 bases separated the two germline ends. This CDR3 contains 14 residues. Per the germline V gene, CDR1 is MNHEY and CDR2 is SMNVEV (reference sequence). CDR3 residues: CASSFRTDGYEQYF. CDR3 bases: TGTGCCAGCAGTTTCCGGACAGACGGCTACGAGCAGTACTTC.

This chain joins TRBV3-1 (or the pseudogene TRBV3-2) and TRBJ2-1; the match to TRBD2 covers 9 bases. Trimming at V came to 4 bases and at J to 4 bases, leaving 8 bases not matched to a gene. The CDR3 loop spans 16 amino acids. Germline V gives CDR1 LGHDT, CDR2 YNNKEL (reference sequence). In DNA, the CDR3 is TGTGCCAGCAGCCCCCGGGTAGCGGGAGAGTACAATGAGCAGTTCTTC. This sequence encodes CASSPRVAGEYNEQFF.

V gene TRBV4-3 combines with J gene TRBJ2-3; the D is unclear. CDR1 and CDR2 from the germline V gene are LGHNA and YSLEER. The CDR3 has 16 residues. V shed 0 bases and J shed 5 bases, with 15 bases lying between them. The CDR3: CASSQDQGANRDTQYF. The CDR3 coding sequence is TGCGCCAGCAGCCAAGACCAAGGAGCGAACCGAGATACGCAGTATTTT.

This chain links TRBV5-4 with TRBJ2-7, with TRBD2 matching over 11 bases. The CDR3 totals 16 residues. The junction had 7 bases not matched to a gene; V was cut back by 3 bases and J by 2 bases. CDR1 and CDR2 from the germline V gene are SGHNT and YYREEE (reference sequence). CDR3 protein: CASSWELAGAAYEQYF. CDR3 nucleotide sequence: TGTGCCAGCAGCTGGGAACTAGCGGGAGCCGCCTACGAGCAGTACTTC.

The chain links TRBV18 to TRBJ2-7; possible D gene TRBD1, 6 bases. V lost 2 bases and J 1 base, leaving 12 bases between the germline ends. Germline lookup yields CDR1 KGHSH and CDR2 LQKENI. The CDR3 extends over 15 amino acids. CDR3 sequence reads: CASSPSGVPSYEQYF. DNA of the CDR3: TGTGCCAGCTCACCATCAGGGGTACCTTCCTACGAGCAGTACTTC. Full variable domain (outside the CDR3, taken from reference TRBV18 and TRBJ2-7): NAGVMQNPRHLVRRRGQEARLRCSPMKGHSHVYWYRQLPEEGLKFMVYLQKENIIDESGMPKERFSAEFPKEGPSILRIQQVVRGDSAAYFCASSPSGVPSYEQYFGPGTRLTVT.

The J gene is TRBJ2-5, the V gene TRBV11-3, with TRBD2 as a possible D gene (7 bases). Trimming removed 5 bases from V and 5 bases from J, with 18 bases in between. CDR1 is SGHNT and CDR2 is YENEEA in the germline V gene. The CDR3 contains 15 residues. The CDR3 spells CASSPSGGAYETQYF. The DNA of the CDR3 is TGTGCCAGCAGCCCAAGTGGGGGGGCCTATGAGACCCAGTACTTC.

In DNA, the CDR3 is TGTGCCAGCAGTCCTCGGACAGGGGGGCGCGAAAAACTGTTTTTT. Amino acids: CASSPRTGGREKLFF. The V call is TRBV7-2, the J call TRBJ1-4; TRBD1 aligns across 10 bases. V gave up 6 bases and J gave up 8 bases; unmatched junction bases: 9. Germline CDR1 SGHTA, CDR2 FQGNSA. The CDR3 runs to 15 residues.

The V and J genes are TRBV11-3 and TRBJ2-1; 14 nucleotides match TRBD2. Germline V gene sequence: CDR1 SGHNT, CDR2 YENEEA. V gave up 1 base and J gave up 10 bases; unmatched junction bases: 9. The CDR3 has 17 residues. CDR3 sequence reads: CASSLALGLAGVREQFF. The CDR3, as DNA: TGTGCCAGCAGCTTAGCCCTGGGACTAGCGGGAGTTAGAGAGCAGTTCTTC.

This chain links TRBV30 with TRBJ2-1; 12 nucleotides match TRBD2. The V and J ends lost 7 bases and 8 bases, in that order; junction bases with no gene match: 12. The CDR3 extends over 15 amino acids. The germline V gene has CDR1 GTSNPN and CDR2 SVGIG (reference sequence). CDR3 residues: CASLGLAGKLDEQFF. In DNA, the CDR3 is TGTGCCTCTCTCGGACTAGCGGGAAAATTAGATGAGCAGTTCTTC.

This clone was recorded only once. This chain joins TRBV10-1 and TRBJ2-5, with TRBD1 as a possible D gene (5 bases). V gave up 5 bases and J gave up 0 bases, with 7 bases separating them. CDR1 WNHNN and CDR2 SYGVQD come from the germline V gene (reference sequence). The CDR3 has 13 amino acids. In nucleotides, the CDR3 is TGCGCCAGCAGTCCAGGGAACCAAGAGACCCAGTACTTC. Translation gives CASSPGNQETQYF.

The DNA of the CDR3 is TGTGCCATCAGTCCCGGACTAGCGGGAGCCAAAAACATTCAGTACTTC. It encodes CAISPGLAGAKNIQYF. V is TRBV10-3 and J is TRBJ2-4; 11 bases align to TRBD2. V was pared by 5 bases and J by 0 bases, with 3 bases of the junction left unmatched. From germline, CDR1 is ENHRY and CDR2 SYGVKD. The CDR3 runs to 16 residues.